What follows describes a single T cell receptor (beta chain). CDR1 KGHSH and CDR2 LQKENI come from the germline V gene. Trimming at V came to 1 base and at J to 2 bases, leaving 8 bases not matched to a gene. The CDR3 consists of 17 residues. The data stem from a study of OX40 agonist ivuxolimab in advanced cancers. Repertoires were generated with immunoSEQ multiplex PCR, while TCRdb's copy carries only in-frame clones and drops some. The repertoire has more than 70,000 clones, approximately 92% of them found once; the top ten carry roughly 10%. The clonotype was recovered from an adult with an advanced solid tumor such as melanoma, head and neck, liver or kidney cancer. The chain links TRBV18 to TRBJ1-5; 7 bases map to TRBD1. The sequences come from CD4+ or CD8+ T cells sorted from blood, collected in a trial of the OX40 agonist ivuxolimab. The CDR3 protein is CASSPRTGVGGNQPQHF. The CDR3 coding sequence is TGTGCCAGCTCACCACGTACAGGGGTTGGGGGCAATCAGCCCCAGCATTTT.